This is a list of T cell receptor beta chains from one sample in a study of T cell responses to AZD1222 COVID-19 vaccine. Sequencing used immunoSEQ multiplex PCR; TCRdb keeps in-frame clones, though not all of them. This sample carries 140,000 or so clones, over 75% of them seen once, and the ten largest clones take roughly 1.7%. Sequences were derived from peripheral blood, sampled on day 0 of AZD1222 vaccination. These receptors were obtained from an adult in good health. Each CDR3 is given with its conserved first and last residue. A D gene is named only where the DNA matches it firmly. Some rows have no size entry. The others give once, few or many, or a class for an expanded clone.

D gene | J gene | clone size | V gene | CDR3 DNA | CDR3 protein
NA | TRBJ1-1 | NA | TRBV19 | TGTGCCAGTAGTATATTTTCGGGGGTCGCGACTGAAGCTTTCTTT | CASSIFSGVATEAFF
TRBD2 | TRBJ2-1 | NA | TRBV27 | TGTGCCAGCTGCTTTTTATCTAGCGGTTCTAGCTCCTACAATGAGCAGTTCTTC | CASCFLSSGSSSYNEQFF
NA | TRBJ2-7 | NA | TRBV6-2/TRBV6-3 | TGTGCCAGCAGTTACGAGATAGGGAGAGGGGAGTACGAGCAGTACTTC | CASSYEIGRGEYEQYF
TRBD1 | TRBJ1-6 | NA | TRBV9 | TGTGCCAGCAGCGTCGGGACAGGGAATTCACCCCTCCACTTT | CASSVGTGNSPLHF
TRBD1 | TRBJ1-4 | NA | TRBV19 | TGTGCCAGTAGTCCGGGACAGAATAATGAAAAACTGTTTTTT | CASSPGQNNEKLFF
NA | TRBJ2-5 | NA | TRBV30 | TGTGCGGGGGTGATGGGGGCCTTTCGAGAGACCCAGTACTTC | CAGVMGAFRETQYF
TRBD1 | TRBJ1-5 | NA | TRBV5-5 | TGTGCCAGCAGCCGTGGGACAGGGACGGGTCAGCCCCAGCATTTT | CASSRGTGTGQPQHF
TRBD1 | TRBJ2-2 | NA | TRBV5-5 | TGTGCCAGCAGCCGGGACAGGGAAGATTTTGTTAGGACCGGGGAGCTGTTTTTT | CASSRDREDFVRTGELFF
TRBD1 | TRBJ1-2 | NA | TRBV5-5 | TGTGCCAGCAGCTTGGTATGGGCAGACAGGGCCGGTGGCTACACCTTC | CASSLVWADRAGGYTF
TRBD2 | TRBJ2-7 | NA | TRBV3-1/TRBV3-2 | TGTGCCAGCAGCCAAGGGACCGGGAGGGTCACCTACGAGCAGTACTTC | CASSQGTGRVTYEQYF
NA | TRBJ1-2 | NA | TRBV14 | TGTGCCAGCAGCCAGGGACCTAACTATGGCTACACCTTC | CASSQGPNYGYTF
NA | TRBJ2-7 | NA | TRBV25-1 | TGTGCCAGCAGTGAATTTCCCTCGAACGAGCAGTACTTC | CASSEFPSNEQYF
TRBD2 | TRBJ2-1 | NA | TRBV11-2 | TGTGCCAGCAGCTTAGAGGCCCAATCCGGGACTATCATCGAGCAGTTCTTC | CASSLEAQSGTIIEQFF
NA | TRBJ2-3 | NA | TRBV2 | TGTGCCAGCAGTCCTCCTGAGGGTAGTTCGCGGGTCCGCACAGATACGCAGTATTTT | CASSPPEGSSRVRTDTQYF
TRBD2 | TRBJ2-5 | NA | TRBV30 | TGTGCCTGGAGACCGGGACTAGCGGACGAAGAGACCCAGTACTTC | CAWRPGLADEETQYF
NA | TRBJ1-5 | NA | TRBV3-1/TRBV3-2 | TGTGCCAGCAGCCAGGGTTCCGGGACTGACAATCAGCCCCAGCATTTT | CASSQGSGTDNQPQHF
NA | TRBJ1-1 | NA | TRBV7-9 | TGTGCCAGCAGCTTATCTCAGGGGCGCACTGAAGCTTTCTTT | CASSLSQGRTEAFF
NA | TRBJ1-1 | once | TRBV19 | TGTGCCAGTAGTACCGACTGGGGTGGGGAAGCTTTCTTT | CASSTDWGGEAFF
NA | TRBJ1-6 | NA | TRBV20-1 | TGCAGTGCTAGTGTCGGCTATTCACCCCTCCACTTT | CSASVGYSPLHF
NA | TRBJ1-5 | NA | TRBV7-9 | TGTGCCAGCAGCTTAGCCACAGGACGCAATCAGCCCCAGCATTTT | CASSLATGRNQPQHF
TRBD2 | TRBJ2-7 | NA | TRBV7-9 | TGTGCCAGCAGCTTAGGTAGCGGGGGAGTTACCTACGAGCAGTACTTC | CASSLGSGGVTYEQYF
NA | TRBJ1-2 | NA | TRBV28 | TGTGCCAGCTCCCCACCCCGGTTCGGCTACACCTTC | CASSPPRFGYTF
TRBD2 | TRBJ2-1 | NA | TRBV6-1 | TGTGCCAGCAGTGAACAACCTAGCGGGAGTCAGTCCTACAATGAGCAGTTCTTC | CASSEQPSGSQSYNEQFF
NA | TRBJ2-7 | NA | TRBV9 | TGTGCCAGCAGCGCATTAGGGGGGGCTACGCGCGACGAGCAGTACTTC | CASSALGGATRDEQYF
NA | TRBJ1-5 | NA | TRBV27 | TGTGCCAGCAGTTTATGGGGTAATCAGCCCCAGCATTTT | CASSLWGNQPQHF
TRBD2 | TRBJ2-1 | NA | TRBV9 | TGTGCCAGCAGCGTAGGAACCGGAAGCGGGAGTTACAATGAGCAGTTCTTC | CASSVGTGSGSYNEQFF
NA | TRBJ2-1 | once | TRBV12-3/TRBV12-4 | TGTGCCAGCAGTTTTGAAGACTACAATGAGCAGTTCTTC | CASSFEDYNEQFF
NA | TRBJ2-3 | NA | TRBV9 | TGTGCCAGCAGCCCCCGTTACGGCCTCACAGATACGCAGTATTTT | CASSPRYGLTDTQYF
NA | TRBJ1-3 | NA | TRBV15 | TGTGCCACCAGGGGGACGGAAGGAAACACCATATATTTT | CATRGTEGNTIYF
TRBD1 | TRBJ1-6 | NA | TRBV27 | TGTGCCAGCAGGACAGGGTTCGCCTATAATTCACCCCTCCACTTT | CASRTGFAYNSPLHF
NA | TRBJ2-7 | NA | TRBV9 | TGTGCCAGCAGCAAAAGCGGGCCGGCTCCGGGCGAGCAGTACTTC | CASSKSGPAPGEQYF
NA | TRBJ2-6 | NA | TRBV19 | TGTGCCAGTAGTAAGGTGTCCTCTGGGGCCAACGTCCTGACTTTC | CASSKVSSGANVLTF
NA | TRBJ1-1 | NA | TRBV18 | TGTGCCAGCTCACCAGACAGCTTGAACACTGAAGCTTTCTTT | CASSPDSLNTEAFF
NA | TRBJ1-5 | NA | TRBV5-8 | TGTGCCAGCAGCCTAAGACTGAATCAGCCCCAGCATTTT | CASSLRLNQPQHF
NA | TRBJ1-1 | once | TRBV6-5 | TGTGCCAGCAGTTACTCGGTGGGGCGCGGTACTGAAGCTTTCTTT | CASSYSVGRGTEAFF
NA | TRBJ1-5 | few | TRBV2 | TGTGCCAGCAGTCCGGACGGGAATAGCAATCAGCCCCAGCATTTT | CASSPDGNSNQPQHF
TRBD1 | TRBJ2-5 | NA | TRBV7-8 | TGTGCCAGCAGGCAAAAAAGGGGGCCAGGAGAGACCCAGTACTTC | CASRQKRGPGETQYF
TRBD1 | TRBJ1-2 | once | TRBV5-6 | TGTGCCAGCAGCTTGAAAGGGGGCCATGGCTACACCTTC | CASSLKGGHGYTF
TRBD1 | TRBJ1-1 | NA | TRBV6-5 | TGTGCCAGCAGTAGTAGGGGGCCCTTCTTT | CASSSRGPFF
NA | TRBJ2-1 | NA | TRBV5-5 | TGTGCCAGCAGCCTCCGGGTTGTGGGCAATGAGCAGTTCTTC | CASSLRVVGNEQFF
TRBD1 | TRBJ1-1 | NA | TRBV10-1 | TGCGCCAGCAGTGGACAGGGGAACACTGAAGCTTTCTTT | CASSGQGNTEAFF
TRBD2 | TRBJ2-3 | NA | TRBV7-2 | TGTGCCAGCAGCCCCCGTCTTGTAGCGGGGGGATGGGATACGCAGTATTTT | CASSPRLVAGGWDTQYF
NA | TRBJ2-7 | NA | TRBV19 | TGTGCCAGTAGTTCCGGGGCTACCTGGTCCTACGAGCAGTACTTC | CASSSGATWSYEQYF
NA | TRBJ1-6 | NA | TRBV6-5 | TGTGCCAGCAGTTTAACAGGGATATCTCCCCTCCACTTT | CASSLTGISPLHF
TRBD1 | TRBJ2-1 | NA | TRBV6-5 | TGTGCCAGCAGCCGGGGACAGGGATCGTACAATGAGCAGTTCTTC | CASSRGQGSYNEQFF